This T cell receptor beta chain was identified in a study of shared clonotypes between healthy human individuals. Method: immunoSEQ multiplex PCR; TCRdb's copy keeps in-frame clones and lacks some. The repertoire holds about 680,000 clones, 92% seen once, with nearly 25% in the top ten. This clone came up once. This sample also contains other DNA sequences that code for the same CDR3. CD8 cells classed as naive were CD45RO-negative and positively selected for CCR7, excluding terminally differentiated effector memory CD45RA+ cells. The V gene's germline CDR1 is PRHDT and CDR2 FYEKMQ (reference sequence). The junction had 7 bases not matched to a gene; V was cut back by 4 bases and J by 4 bases. The CDR3 runs 14 residues.

Sequencing input: naive CD8+ T cells sorted from blood. The clonotype originates from a man aged 25-45 years in good health. The chain joins TRBV13 to TRBJ2-7; 7 nucleotides agree with TRBD2. The CDR3 coding sequence is TGTGCCAGCAGCTCGGGACTATTAAATTACGAGCAGTACTTC. Translating it yields CASSSGLLNYEQYF.